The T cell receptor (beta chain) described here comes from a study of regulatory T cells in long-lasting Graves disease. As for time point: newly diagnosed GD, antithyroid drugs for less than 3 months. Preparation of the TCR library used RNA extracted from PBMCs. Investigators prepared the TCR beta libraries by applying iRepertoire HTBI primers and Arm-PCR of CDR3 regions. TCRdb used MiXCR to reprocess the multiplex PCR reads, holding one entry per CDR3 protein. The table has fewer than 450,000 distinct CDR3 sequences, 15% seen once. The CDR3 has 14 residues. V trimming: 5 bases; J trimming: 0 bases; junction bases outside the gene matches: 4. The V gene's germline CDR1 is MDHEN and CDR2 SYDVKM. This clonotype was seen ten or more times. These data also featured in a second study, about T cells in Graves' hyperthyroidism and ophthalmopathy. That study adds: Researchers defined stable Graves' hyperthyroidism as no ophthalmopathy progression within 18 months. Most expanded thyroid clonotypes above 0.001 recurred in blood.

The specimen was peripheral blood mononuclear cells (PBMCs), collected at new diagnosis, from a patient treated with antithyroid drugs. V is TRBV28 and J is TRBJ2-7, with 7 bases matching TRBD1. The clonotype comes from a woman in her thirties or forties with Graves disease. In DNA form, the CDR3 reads TGTGCCAGCAGTCGACAGGGAAGCTCCTACGAGCAGTACTTC. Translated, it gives CASSRQGSSYEQYF.